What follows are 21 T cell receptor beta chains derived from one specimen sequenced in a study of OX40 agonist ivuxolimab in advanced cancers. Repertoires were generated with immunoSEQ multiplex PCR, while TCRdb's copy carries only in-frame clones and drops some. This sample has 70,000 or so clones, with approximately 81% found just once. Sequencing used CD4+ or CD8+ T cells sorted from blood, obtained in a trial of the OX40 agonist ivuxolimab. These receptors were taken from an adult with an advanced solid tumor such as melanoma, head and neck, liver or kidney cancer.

The CDR3 sequence is CASTPGRALSYNEQFF. The CDR3 DNA follows: TGTGCCAGCACCCCCGGGAGGGCCCTCTCCTACAATGAGCAGTTCTTC. The V gene is TRBV27, the J gene TRBJ2-1, with TRBD2 identical over 8 bases. The length of the CDR3 is 16 residues. After removal of 7 bases from V and 0 bases from J, the junction contained 8 bases not matched to a gene. Germline values: CDR1 MNHEY, CDR2 SMNVEV (reference sequence).

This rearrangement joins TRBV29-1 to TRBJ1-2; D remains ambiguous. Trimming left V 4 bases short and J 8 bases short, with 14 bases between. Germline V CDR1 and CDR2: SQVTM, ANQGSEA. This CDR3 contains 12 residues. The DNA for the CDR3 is TGCAGCGTTGGAACGGGAAGAGGCGGCTACACCTTC. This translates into CSVGTGRGGYTF. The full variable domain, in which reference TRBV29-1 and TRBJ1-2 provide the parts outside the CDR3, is SAVISQKPSRDICQRGTSLTIQCQVDSQVTMMFWYRQQPGQSLTLIATANQGSEATYESGFVIDKFPISRPNLTFSTLTVSNMSPEDSSIYLCSVGTGRGGYTFGSGTRLTVV.

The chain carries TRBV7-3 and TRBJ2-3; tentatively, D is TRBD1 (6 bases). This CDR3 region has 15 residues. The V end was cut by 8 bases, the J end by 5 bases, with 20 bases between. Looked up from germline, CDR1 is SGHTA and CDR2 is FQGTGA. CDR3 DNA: TGTGCCAGCTCACCATGGGGGCAGGCGGGAGATACGCAGTATTTT. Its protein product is CASSPWGQAGDTQYF.

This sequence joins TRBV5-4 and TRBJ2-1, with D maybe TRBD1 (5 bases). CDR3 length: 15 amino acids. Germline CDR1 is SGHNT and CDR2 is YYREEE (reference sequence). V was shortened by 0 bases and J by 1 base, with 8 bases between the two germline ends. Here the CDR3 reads CASSLDQGSYNEQFF. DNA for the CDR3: TGTGCCAGCAGCTTGGATCAGGGTTCCTACAATGAGCAGTTCTTC.

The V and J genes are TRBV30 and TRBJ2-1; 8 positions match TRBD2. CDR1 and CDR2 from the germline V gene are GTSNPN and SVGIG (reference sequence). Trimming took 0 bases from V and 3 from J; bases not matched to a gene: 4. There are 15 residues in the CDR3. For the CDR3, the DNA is TGTGCCTGGAGTGTAGTAGCGGGACTCTACAATGAGCAGTTCTTC. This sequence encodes CAWSVVAGLYNEQFF. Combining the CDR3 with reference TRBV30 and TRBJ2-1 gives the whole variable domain SQTIHQWPATLVQPVGSPLSLECTVEGTSNPNLYWYRQAAGRGLQLLFYSVGIGQISSEVPQNLSASRPQDRQFILSSKKLLLSDSGFYLCAWSVVAGLYNEQFFGPGTRLTVL.

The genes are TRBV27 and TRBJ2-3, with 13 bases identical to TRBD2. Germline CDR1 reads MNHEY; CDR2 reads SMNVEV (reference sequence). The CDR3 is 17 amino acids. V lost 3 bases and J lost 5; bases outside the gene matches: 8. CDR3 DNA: TGTGCCAGCAGTTTGATGGGACTAGCGGGGACTAGAGATACGCAGTATTTT. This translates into CASSLMGLAGTRDTQYF.

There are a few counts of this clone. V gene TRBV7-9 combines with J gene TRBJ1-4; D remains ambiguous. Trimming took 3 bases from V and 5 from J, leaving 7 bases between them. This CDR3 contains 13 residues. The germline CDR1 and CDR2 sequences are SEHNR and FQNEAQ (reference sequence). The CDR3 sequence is CASSLAQNEKLFF. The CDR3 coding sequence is TGTGCCAGCAGCTTGGCCCAGAATGAAAAACTGTTTTTT.

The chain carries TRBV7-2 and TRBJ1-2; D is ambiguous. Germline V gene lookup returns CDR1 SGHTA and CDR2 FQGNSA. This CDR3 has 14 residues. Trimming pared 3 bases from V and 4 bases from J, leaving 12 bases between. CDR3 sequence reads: CASSLVFWGYGYTF. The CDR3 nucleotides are TGTGCCAGCAGCTTGGTATTTTGGGGCTATGGCTACACCTTC.

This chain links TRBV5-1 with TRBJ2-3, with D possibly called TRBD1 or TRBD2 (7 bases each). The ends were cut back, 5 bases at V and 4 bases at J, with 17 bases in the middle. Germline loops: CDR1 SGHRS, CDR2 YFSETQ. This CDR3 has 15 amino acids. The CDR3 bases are TGCGCCAGCAGGCGCGGGAGACAGGGCCCAGATACGCAGTATTTT. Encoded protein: CASRRGRQGPDTQYF.

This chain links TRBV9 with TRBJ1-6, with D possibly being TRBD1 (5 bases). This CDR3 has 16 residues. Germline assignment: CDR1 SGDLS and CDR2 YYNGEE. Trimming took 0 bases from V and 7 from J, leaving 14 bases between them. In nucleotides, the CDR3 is TGTGCCAGCAGCGTAGGTTTGCTGGGGCCCAATTCACCCCTCCACTTT. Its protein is CASSVGLLGPNSPLHF. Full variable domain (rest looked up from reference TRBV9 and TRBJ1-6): DSGVTQTPKHLITATGQRVTLRCSPRSGDLSVYWYQQSLDQGLQFLIQYYNGEERAKGNILERFSAQQFPDLHSELNLSSLELGDSALYFCASSVGLLGPNSPLHFGNGTRLTVT.

Here the CDR3 DNA reads TGTGCCAGCTCACCCCAGGGTAGCGGGGGGGCCAATGAGCAGTTCTTC. Translation: CASSPQGSGGANEQFF. The rearrangement links TRBV18 to TRBJ2-1; 11 bases match TRBD2. With V trimmed by 3 bases and J by 6 bases, 7 bases remained unmatched. The CDR3 sequence is 16 residues long. The germline V gene has CDR1 KGHSH and CDR2 LQKENI.

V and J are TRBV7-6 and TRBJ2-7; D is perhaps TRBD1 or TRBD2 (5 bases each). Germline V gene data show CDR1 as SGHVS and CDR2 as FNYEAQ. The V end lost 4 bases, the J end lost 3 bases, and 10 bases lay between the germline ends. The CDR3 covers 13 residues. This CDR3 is CASSWDQNYEQYF. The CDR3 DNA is TGTGCCAGCAGCTGGGACCAGAACTACGAGCAGTACTTC.

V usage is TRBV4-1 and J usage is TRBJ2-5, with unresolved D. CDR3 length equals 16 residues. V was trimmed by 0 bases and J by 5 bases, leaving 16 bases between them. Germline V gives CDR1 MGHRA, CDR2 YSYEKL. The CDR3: CASSQDATTSWETQYF. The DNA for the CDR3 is TGCGCCAGCAGCCAAGATGCTACAACGAGTTGGGAGACCCAGTACTTC.

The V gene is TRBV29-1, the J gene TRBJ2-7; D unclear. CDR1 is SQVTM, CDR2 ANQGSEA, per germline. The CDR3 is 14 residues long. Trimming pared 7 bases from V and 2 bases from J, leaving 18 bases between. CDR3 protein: CSAGRPDPTYEQYF. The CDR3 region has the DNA TGCAGCGCTGGACGGCCTGATCCCACCTACGAGCAGTACTTC.

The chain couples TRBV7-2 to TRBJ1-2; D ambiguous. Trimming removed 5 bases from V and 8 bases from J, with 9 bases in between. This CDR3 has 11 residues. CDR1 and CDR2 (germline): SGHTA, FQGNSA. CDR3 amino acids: CASSRSEGYTF. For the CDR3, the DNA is TGTGCCAGCAGCCGATCTGAGGGCTACACCTTC.

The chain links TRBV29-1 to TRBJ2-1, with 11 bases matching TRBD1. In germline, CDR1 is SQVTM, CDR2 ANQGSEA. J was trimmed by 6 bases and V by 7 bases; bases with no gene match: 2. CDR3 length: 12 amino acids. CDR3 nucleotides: TGCAGCGCCGGGACAGGGGGCAATGAGCAGTTCTTC. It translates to CSAGTGGNEQFF.

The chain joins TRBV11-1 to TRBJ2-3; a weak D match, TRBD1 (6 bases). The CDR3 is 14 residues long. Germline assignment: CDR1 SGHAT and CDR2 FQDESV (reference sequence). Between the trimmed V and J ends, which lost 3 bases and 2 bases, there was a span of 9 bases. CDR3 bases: TGTGCCAGCAGCTTTTACAGGGACACAGATACGCAGTATTTT. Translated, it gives CASSFYRDTDTQYF. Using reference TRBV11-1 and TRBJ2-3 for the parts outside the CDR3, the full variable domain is EAEVAQSPRYKITEKSQAVAFWCDPISGHATLYWYRQILGQGPELLVQFQDESVVDDSQLPKDRFSAERLKGVDSTLKIQPAELGDSAMYLCASSFYRDTDTQYFGPGTRLTVL.

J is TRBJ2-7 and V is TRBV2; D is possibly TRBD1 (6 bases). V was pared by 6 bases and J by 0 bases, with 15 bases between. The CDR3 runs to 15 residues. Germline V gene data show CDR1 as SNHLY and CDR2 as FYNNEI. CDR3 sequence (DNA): TGTGCCAGCAGCGACCGGGACAACTTCTCCTACGAGCAGTACTTC. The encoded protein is CASSDRDNFSYEQYF.

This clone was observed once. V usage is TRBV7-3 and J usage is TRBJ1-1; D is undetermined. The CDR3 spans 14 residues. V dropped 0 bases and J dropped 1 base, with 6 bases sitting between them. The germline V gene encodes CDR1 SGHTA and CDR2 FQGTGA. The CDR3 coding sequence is TGTGCCAGCAGCTTAACGACCGCGAACACTGAAGCTTTCTTT. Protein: CASSLTTANTEAFF.

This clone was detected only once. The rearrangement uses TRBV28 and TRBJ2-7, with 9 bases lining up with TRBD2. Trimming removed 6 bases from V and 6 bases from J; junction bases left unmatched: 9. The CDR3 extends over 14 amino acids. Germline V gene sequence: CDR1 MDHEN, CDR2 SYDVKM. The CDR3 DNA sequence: TGTGCCAGCAGCCAGATAGCGGGGGTGGGCGAGCAGTACTTC. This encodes CASSQIAGVGEQYF.

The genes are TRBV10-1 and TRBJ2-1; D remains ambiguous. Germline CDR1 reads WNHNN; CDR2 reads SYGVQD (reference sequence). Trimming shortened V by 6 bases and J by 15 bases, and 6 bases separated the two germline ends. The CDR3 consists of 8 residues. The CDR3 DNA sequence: TGCGCCAGCAGGAGCACGTTCTTC. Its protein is CASRSTFF.